The next 30 T cell receptor beta chains were all read from a single sample in a study of cytomegalovirus exposure and HLA in healthy donors. Assay used: immunoSEQ multiplex PCR; TCRdb lists only in-frame clones, some missing. The sample has 300,000 to 400,000 clones, 70% to 90% seen once; the top ten hold roughly 0.83%. What was sequenced was PBMCs. The receptors stem from a woman aged 18-30 years in good health and CMV-seronegative.

The genes are TRBV2 and TRBJ1-4, with 7 positions matching TRBD1. The CDR3 is 15 amino acids. Germline CDR1 reads SNHLY; CDR2 reads FYNNEI. Trimming at V came to 6 bases and at J to 10 bases, leaving 14 bases not matched to a gene. In nucleotides, the CDR3 is TGTGCCAGCAGGGGGACAGACAGGGATTCTAGAAAACTGTTTTTT. Translated: CASRGTDRDSRKLFF. Full variable domain (outside the CDR3, taken from reference TRBV2 and TRBJ1-4): EPEVTQTPSHQVTQMGQEVILRCVPISNHLYFYWYRQILGQKVEFLVSFYNNEISEKSEIFDDQFSVERPDGSNFTLKIRSTKLEDSAMYFCASRGTDRDSRKLFFGSGTQLSVL.

The genes are TRBV5-8 and TRBJ1-4, with 10 bases matching TRBD1. The length of the CDR3 is 15 residues. V dropped 4 bases and J dropped 5; count of bases not matched to a gene: 5. CDR1 and CDR2 (germline): SGHTS, YDEGEE. The CDR3 DNA is TGTGCCAGCAGCCTTAGACAGGGGGCCAATGAAAAACTGTTTTTT. This encodes CASSLRQGANEKLFF.

The chain joins TRBV4-1 to TRBJ2-1, with 9 bases fitting TRBD2. This CDR3 is built from 15 residues. The germline V gene has CDR1 MGHRA and CDR2 YSYEKL. Losses at the gene ends were 0 bases for V and 9 bases for J; bases not matched to a gene: 6. CDR3 DNA: TGCGCCAGCAGCCAAGAAGCTAGCGGGGTAGGTGAGCAGTTCTTC. Protein: CASSQEASGVGEQFF.

As DNA, the CDR3 is TGTGCCATAAGGGGGAGCGTTCGTTGGGACGGGGAGCTGTTTTTT. It encodes CAIRGSVRWDGELFF. The chain employs TRBV2 and TRBJ2-2; a weak D match, TRBD1 (6 bases). Trimming shortened V by 10 bases and J by 7 bases, and 22 bases separated the two germline ends. Germline lookup yields CDR1 SNHLY and CDR2 FYNNEI. The CDR3 extends over 15 amino acids.

This clone was picked up one time. The CDR3 DNA follows: TGTGCCACCCAGGGACAGGGCGTTAACTATGGCTACACCTTC. Amino acids: CATQGQGVNYGYTF. This chain joins TRBV2 and TRBJ1-2; TRBD1 aligns across 9 bases. The J segment lost 1 base and the V segment lost 10 bases, leaving 7 bases of the junction unmatched. Germline values: CDR1 SNHLY, CDR2 FYNNEI. The CDR3 loop spans 14 amino acids.

This rearrangement joins TRBV6-5 to TRBJ1-2; D is unclear. CDR3 length: 14 amino acids. The germline gives CDR1 MNHEY, CDR2 SVGAGI. V lost 7 bases and J 4 bases, leaving 16 bases between the germline ends. The CDR3 sequence: CASTPGPGGYGYTF. CDR3 nucleotides: TGTGCCAGCACCCCGGGCCCGGGAGGCTATGGCTACACCTTC.

The chain carries TRBV27 and TRBJ1-5; D is possibly TRBD1 (6 bases). The CDR3 spans 14 residues. With 6 bases removed from V and 1 base from J, the gap between germline ends came to 10 bases. CDR1 and CDR2 (germline): MNHEY, SMNVEV (reference sequence). This CDR3 is CASRAGVSNQPQHF. Here the CDR3 DNA reads TGTGCCAGCAGAGCAGGGGTGAGCAATCAGCCCCAGCATTTT.

This chain joins TRBV7-9 and TRBJ1-1; TRBD1 matches at 12 bases. V lost 4 bases, J lost 4 bases, and 16 bases stayed unmatched. This CDR3 is 19 amino acids long. Germline values: CDR1 SEHNR, CDR2 FQNEAQ (reference sequence). The CDR3 sequence: CASSSDLGTGGRAGTEAFF. The DNA for the CDR3 is TGTGCCAGCAGCTCGGATTTAGGGACAGGGGGCCGGGCGGGCACTGAAGCTTTCTTT.

J is TRBJ2-2 and V is TRBV5-6, with TRBD2 matching over 7 bases. The CDR3 sequence is 17 residues long. Germline assignment: CDR1 SGHDT and CDR2 YYEEEE. V was clipped by 0 bases and J by 6 bases; unmatched bases: 11. CDR3 sequence: CASSLDRRGGVAGELFF. CDR3 nucleotides: TGTGCCAGCAGCTTGGACCGACGTGGGGGGGTCGCCGGGGAGCTGTTTTTT.

The chain employs TRBV19 and TRBJ1-2; 7 bases agree with TRBD1. The CDR3 has 14 amino acids. J gave up 6 bases and V 2 bases, and 6 bases lay outside the gene matches. Germline V gene sequence: CDR1 LNHDA, CDR2 SQIVND (reference sequence). CDR3 in amino acids: CASSISKGANGYTF. The CDR3 DNA reads as TGTGCCAGTAGTATATCAAAGGGGGCGAATGGCTACACCTTC.

The rearrangement links TRBV19 to TRBJ2-5; D ambiguous. Deletions cut 7 bases from V and 4 bases from J, with 13 bases between. This CDR3 is built from 13 residues. Germline V gene data show CDR1 as LNHDA and CDR2 as SQIVND (reference sequence). CDR3 bases: TGTGCCAGTACGGATTGGCCGGGAGAGACCCAGTACTTC. Amino acid sequence: CASTDWPGETQYF.

The chain recombines TRBV5-1 with TRBJ2-7; 9 positions agree with TRBD1. Trimming at V came to 4 bases and at J to 6 bases, leaving 11 bases not matched to a gene. CDR1 is SGHRS and CDR2 is YFSETQ in the germline V gene. The CDR3 loop spans 15 amino acids. The CDR3 DNA follows: TGCGCCAGCAGCGCTTGGGACAGGGTAGGAGGCGAGCAGTACTTC. It encodes CASSAWDRVGGEQYF.

This clone has only a few counts. V gene TRBV27 combines with J gene TRBJ2-7; 8 positions match TRBD2. Germline trimming cut 2 bases from V and 6 bases from J; bases unmatched to any gene: 6. CDR1 and CDR2 from the germline V gene are MNHEY and SMNVEV (reference sequence). CDR3 length equals 14 residues. The CDR3 nucleotides are TGTGCCAGCAGTTTAGGGACTAGTGTCACCGAGCAGTACTTC. This codes for CASSLGTSVTEQYF.

The chain uses TRBV12-5 and TRBJ1-1; D is unclear. The germline CDR1 and CDR2 sequences are LGHNT and FRNRAP. This CDR3 comprises 12 residues. Trimming stripped 3 bases from V and 2 bases from J, with 4 bases between. The CDR3 spells CASGFSNTEAFF. CDR3 nucleotides: TGTGCTAGTGGTTTTTCTAACACTGAAGCTTTCTTT.

The rearrangement uses TRBV6-5 and TRBJ2-1, with TRBD2 matching 8 bases. The CDR3 totals 15 residues. V trimming: 2 bases; J trimming: 6 bases; junction bases outside the gene matches: 6. CDR1 is MNHEY and CDR2 is SVGAGI in the germline V gene. The CDR3 DNA follows: TGTGCCAGCAGTTACGGGTCGGGAGGGCCCAATGAGCAGTTCTTC. Translated: CASSYGSGGPNEQFF.

This clone appeared once. The chain has TRBV25-1 and TRBJ2-7; 7 bases align to TRBD2. Germline V lookup: CDR1 MGHDK, CDR2 SYGVNS. The CDR3 runs 14 residues. J gave up 2 bases and V 3 bases, and 4 bases lay outside the gene matches. The DNA of the CDR3 is TGTGCCAGCAGTGACCTACGGGGGGCCTACGAGCAGTACTTC. It encodes CASSDLRGAYEQYF.

The chain carries TRBV5-6 and TRBJ1-4; D might be TRBD1 (6 bases). Germline CDR1 SGHDT, CDR2 YYEEEE. The V and J ends lost 2 bases and 4 bases respectively, with 9 bases between them. This CDR3 has 14 amino acids. DNA for the CDR3: TGTGCCAGCAGCTTTCGGGGACATAATGAAAAACTGTTTTTT. As protein: CASSFRGHNEKLFF.

This clone was picked up a small number of times. J is TRBJ2-7 and V is TRBV7-8; D is ambiguous. The CDR3 extends over 11 amino acids. V lost 6 bases and J lost 4, with 7 bases in between. Per germline, CDR1 SGHVS and CDR2 FQNEAQ. The CDR3 DNA sequence: TGTGCCAGCAGGTCAATGTACGAGCAGTACTTC. Encoded protein: CASRSMYEQYF.

The chain uses TRBV27 and TRBJ2-2; D gene ambiguous. Germline lookup yields CDR1 MNHEY and CDR2 SMNVEV (reference sequence). The CDR3 contains 17 residues. Trimming removed 6 bases from V and 0 bases from J, with 17 bases in between. The CDR3 DNA reads as TGTGCCAGCAGCCCTGGGCGAGTAATCGCGAACACCGGGGAGCTGTTTTTT. Its protein is CASSPGRVIANTGELFF.

The chain has TRBV4-1 and TRBJ2-1; maybe TRBD1 (6 bases). Trimming removed 0 bases at V and 15 bases at J, with 15 bases between. The CDR3 is 13 residues long. Per germline, CDR1 MGHRA and CDR2 YSYEKL. The DNA of the CDR3 is TGCGCCAGCAGCCAAGATGGGGGCGCTTCCCCGTTCTTC. Translation: CASSQDGGASPFF.

This rearrangement joins TRBV18 to TRBJ1-5; D gene uncertain. V shed 2 bases and J shed 7 bases, with 3 bases lying between them. Germline V gene lookup returns CDR1 KGHSH and CDR2 LQKENI. This CDR3 has 11 amino acids. CDR3 sequence (DNA): TGTGCCAGCTCACCAACACAGCCCCAGCATTTT. This gives the protein CASSPTQPQHF.

V usage is TRBV5-4 and J usage is TRBJ2-7; 10 positions match TRBD2. This CDR3 is 14 amino acids long. The ends lost 3 bases at V and 5 bases at J; junction bases unmatched: 5. The germline V gene has CDR1 SGHNT and CDR2 YYREEE (reference sequence). CDR3 DNA: TGTGCCAGCAGCTCTAGCGGGAGTCTCGACGAGCAGTACTTC. It yields the protein CASSSSGSLDEQYF.

The rearrangement uses TRBV5-1 and TRBJ2-1; 9 bases are a match to TRBD2. CDR3 length equals 15 residues. The junction had 4 bases not matched to a gene; V was cut back by 3 bases and J by 3 bases. CDR1 is SGHRS, CDR2 YFSETQ, per germline. The DNA for the CDR3 is TGCGCCAGCAGCTCAGCGGGGGGTAACTACAATGAGCAGTTCTTC. This gives the protein CASSSAGGNYNEQFF.

This rearrangement joins TRBV5-1 to TRBJ2-6; D might be TRBD1 (6 bases). There are 17 residues in the CDR3. The germline V gene encodes CDR1 SGHRS and CDR2 YFSETQ. The germline V and J ends were trimmed by 0 bases and 0 bases, with 10 bases remaining between them. The CDR3 sequence is CASSLDRDPSGANVLTF. In nucleotides, the CDR3 is TGCGCCAGCAGCTTGGACAGGGACCCCTCTGGGGCCAACGTCCTGACTTTC.

CDR3 bases: TGCAGCGTTGAAGGCAGCGGGAGTACCAACGAGCAGTACTTC. Protein product: CSVEGSGSTNEQYF. The chain recombines TRBV29-1 with TRBJ2-7, with 8 bases fitting TRBD2. Trimming took 1 base from V and 5 from J; bases not matched to a gene: 7. This CDR3 is 14 amino acids long. Germline V gives CDR1 SQVTM, CDR2 ANQGSEA.

V is TRBV15 and J is TRBJ1-5; perhaps TRBD1 as D (6 bases). The V gene's germline CDR1 is LNHNV and CDR2 YYDKDF (reference sequence). The CDR3 covers 15 residues. V was shortened by 1 base and J by 3 bases, with 10 bases between the two germline ends. The CDR3 region has the DNA TGTGCCACCAGCAGAGCACAGGGCTACAATCAGCCCCAGCATTTT. It yields the protein CATSRAQGYNQPQHF.

This clone is a singleton in its sample. The chain joins TRBV19 to TRBJ1-1; TRBD1 might be the D (6 bases). Trimming took off 6 bases at V and 0 bases at J, with 14 bases between the two ends. Germline loops: CDR1 LNHDA, CDR2 SQIVND (reference sequence). The CDR3 has 15 amino acids. In DNA form, the CDR3 reads TGTGCCAGTAGCTTGGGTAGGACAGTGAACACTGAAGCTTTCTTT. Its protein is CASSLGRTVNTEAFF.

The chain combines TRBV5-1 with TRBJ2-7; 9 nucleotides align to TRBD1. Germline CDR1 SGHRS, CDR2 YFSETQ. The CDR3 contains 15 residues. The V gene end was trimmed by 4 bases and the J gene end by 5 bases; junction bases not matched to a gene: 10. The CDR3 region is CASSLTGTGLHEQYF. CDR3 bases: TGCGCCAGCAGCCTCACCGGGACAGGGCTCCACGAGCAGTACTTC. Together with reference TRBV5-1 and TRBJ2-7, the CDR3 gives the full variable domain: KAGVTQTPRYLIKTRGQQVTLSCSPISGHRSVSWYQQTPGQGLQFLFEYFSETQRNKGNFPGRFSGRQFSNSRSEMNVSTLELGDSALYLCASSLTGTGLHEQYFGPGTRLTVT.

V and J are TRBV5-4 and TRBJ1-2; 9 positions agree with TRBD1. The ends lost 4 bases at V and 6 bases at J; junction bases unmatched: 7. This CDR3 has 14 amino acids. Looked up from germline, CDR1 is SGHNT and CDR2 is YYREEE (reference sequence). DNA for the CDR3: TGTGCCAGCAGCCCGGCCGGGACAGGGAATGGCTACACCTTC. Protein product: CASSPAGTGNGYTF.

CDR3 loop: CASSMSRSPNEKLFF. The CDR3 bases are TGTGCCAGCAGTATGAGTCGGTCCCCTAATGAAAAACTGTTTTTT. J is TRBJ1-4 and V is TRBV25-1, with D hard to call. The CDR3 is 15 amino acids. The ends were cut back, 5 bases at V and 3 bases at J, with 13 bases in the middle. From germline, CDR1 is MGHDK and CDR2 SYGVNS. Drawing the rest from reference TRBV25-1 and TRBJ1-4, the complete variable domain is EADIYQTPRYLVIGTGKKITLECSQTMGHDKMYWYQQDPGMELHLIHYSYGVNSTEKGDLSSESTVSRIRTEHFPLTLESARPSHTSQYLCASSMSRSPNEKLFFGSGTQLSVL.